This T cell receptor (beta chain) derives from a study of T cell repertoires in cytomegalovirus infection. TCRdb recomputed calls from the reads with MiXCR, one row per CDR3 protein. The repertoire has some 600,000 distinct CDR3 sequences, approximately 25% of them found once; the top ten carry under 8.5%. Looked up from germline, CDR1 is DFQATT and CDR2 is SNEGSKA (reference sequence). CDR3 length equals 19 residues. Trimming took 0 bases from V and 3 from J; bases not matched to a gene: 10. The TCR originated in a human donor in good health (CMV status not recorded). Some clones in this sample may be carry-over from other donors' samples. Sequenced material: CD8+ T cells from PBMCs. The rearrangement links TRBV20-1 to TRBJ2-3, with 15 bases matching TRBD2. For the CDR3, the DNA is TGCAGTGCTAGAGATGGAGCAGGACTAGCGGGGGGGAGGACAGATACGCAGTATTTT. It codes for CSARDGAGLAGGRTDTQYF.